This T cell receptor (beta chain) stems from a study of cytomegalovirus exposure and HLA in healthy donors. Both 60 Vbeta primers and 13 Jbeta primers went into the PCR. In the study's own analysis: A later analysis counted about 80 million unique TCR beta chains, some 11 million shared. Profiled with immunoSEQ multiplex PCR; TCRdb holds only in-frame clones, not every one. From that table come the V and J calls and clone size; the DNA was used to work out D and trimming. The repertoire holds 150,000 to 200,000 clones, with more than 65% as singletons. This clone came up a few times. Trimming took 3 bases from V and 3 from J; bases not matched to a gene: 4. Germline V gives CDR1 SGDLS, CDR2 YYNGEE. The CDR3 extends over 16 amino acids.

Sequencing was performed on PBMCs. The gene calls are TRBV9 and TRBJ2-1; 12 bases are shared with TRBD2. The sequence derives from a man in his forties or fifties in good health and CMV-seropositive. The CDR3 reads CASSASTSGGYNEQFF. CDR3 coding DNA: TGTGCCAGCAGCGCCTCGACTAGCGGGGGCTACAATGAGCAGTTCTTC. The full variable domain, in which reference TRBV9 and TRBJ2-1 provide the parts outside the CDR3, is DSGVTQTPKHLITATGQRVTLRCSPRSGDLSVYWYQQSLDQGLQFLIQYYNGEERAKGNILERFSAQQFPDLHSELNLSSLELGDSALYFCASSASTSGGYNEQFFGPGTRLTVL.